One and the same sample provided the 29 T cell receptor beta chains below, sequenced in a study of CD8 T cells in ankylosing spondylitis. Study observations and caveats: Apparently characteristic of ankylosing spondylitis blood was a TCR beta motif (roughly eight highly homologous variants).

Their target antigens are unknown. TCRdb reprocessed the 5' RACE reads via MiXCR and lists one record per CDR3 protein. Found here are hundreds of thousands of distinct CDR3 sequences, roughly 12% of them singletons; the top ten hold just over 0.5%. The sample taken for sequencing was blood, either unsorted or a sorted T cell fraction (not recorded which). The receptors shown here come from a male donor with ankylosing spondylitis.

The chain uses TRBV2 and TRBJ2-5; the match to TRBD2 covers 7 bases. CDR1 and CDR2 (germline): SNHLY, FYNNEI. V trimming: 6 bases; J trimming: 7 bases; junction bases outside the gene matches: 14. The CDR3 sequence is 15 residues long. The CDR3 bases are TGTGCCAGCAGCCTTTCGGACGGAACGGGAGGGACCCAGTACTTC. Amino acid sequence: CASSLSDGTGGTQYF.

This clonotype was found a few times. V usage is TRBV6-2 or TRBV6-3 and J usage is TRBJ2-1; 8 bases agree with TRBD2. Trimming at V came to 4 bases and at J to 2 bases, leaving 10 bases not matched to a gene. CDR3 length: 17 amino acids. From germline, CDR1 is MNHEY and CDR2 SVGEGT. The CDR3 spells CASSFPSLAVPYNEQFF. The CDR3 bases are TGTGCCAGCAGTTTTCCCTCACTAGCGGTGCCCTACAATGAGCAGTTCTTC.

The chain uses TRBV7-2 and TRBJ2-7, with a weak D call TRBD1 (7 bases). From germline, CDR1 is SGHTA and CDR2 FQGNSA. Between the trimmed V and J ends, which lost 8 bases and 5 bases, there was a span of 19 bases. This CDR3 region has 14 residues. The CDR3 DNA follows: TGTGCCAGCGCCCAGGGGGGCGCTTCCAACGAGCAGTACTTC. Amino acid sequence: CASAQGGASNEQYF.

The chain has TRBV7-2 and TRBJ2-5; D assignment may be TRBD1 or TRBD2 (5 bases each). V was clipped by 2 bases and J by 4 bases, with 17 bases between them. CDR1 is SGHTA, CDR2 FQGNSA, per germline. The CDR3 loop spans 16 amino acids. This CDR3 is CASSLTISGTAETQYF. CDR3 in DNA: TGTGCCAGCAGCTTAACGATCTCAGGGACGGCAGAGACCCAGTACTTC.

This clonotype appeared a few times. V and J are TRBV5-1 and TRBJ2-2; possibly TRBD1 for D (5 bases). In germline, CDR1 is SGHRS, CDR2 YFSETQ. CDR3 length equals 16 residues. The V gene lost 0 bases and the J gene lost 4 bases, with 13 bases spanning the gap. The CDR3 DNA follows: TGCGCCAGCAGCTTGGGATCTCAGGGCGGCACCGGGGAGCTGTTTTTT. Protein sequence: CASSLGSQGGTGELFF.

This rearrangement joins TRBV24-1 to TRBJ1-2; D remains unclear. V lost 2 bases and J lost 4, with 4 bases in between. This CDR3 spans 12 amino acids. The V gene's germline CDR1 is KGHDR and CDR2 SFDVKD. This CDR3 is CATSDYGYGYTF. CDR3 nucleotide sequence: TGTGCCACCAGTGATTATGGCTATGGCTACACCTTC.

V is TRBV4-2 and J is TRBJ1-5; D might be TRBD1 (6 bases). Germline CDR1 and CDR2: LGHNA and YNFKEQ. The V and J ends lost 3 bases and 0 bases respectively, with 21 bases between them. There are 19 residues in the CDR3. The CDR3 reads CASSQETGHWLYSNQPQHF. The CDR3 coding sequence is TGTGCCAGCAGCCAGGAAACGGGACACTGGCTCTATAGCAATCAGCCCCAGCATTTT.

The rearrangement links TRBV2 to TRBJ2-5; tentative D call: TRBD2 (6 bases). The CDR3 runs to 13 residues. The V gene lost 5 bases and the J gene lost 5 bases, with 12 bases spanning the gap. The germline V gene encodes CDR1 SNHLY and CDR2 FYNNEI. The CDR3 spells CASSWDFEETQYF. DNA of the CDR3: TGTGCCAGCAGTTGGGACTTCGAGGAGACCCAGTACTTC.

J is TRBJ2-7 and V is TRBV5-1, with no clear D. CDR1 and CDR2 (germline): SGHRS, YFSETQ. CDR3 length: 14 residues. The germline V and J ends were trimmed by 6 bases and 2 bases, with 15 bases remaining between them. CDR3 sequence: CASKLGVGTYEQYF. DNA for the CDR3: TGCGCCAGCAAGCTTGGTGTAGGGACCTACGAGCAGTACTTC.

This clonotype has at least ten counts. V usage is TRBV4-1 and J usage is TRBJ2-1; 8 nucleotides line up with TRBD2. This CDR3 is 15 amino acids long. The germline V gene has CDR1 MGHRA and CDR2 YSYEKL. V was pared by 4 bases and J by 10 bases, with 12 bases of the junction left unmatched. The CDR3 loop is CASSLRGGRSQEQFF. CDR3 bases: TGCGCCAGCAGCCTGCGGGGCGGGAGGTCCCAGGAGCAGTTCTTC.

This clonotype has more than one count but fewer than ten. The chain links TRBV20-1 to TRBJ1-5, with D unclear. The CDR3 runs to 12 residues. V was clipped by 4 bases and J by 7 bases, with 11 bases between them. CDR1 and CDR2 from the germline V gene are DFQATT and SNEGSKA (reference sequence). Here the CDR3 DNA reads TGCAGTGCTAAGGCCCGTACGCAGCCCCAGCATTTT. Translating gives CSAKARTQPQHF.

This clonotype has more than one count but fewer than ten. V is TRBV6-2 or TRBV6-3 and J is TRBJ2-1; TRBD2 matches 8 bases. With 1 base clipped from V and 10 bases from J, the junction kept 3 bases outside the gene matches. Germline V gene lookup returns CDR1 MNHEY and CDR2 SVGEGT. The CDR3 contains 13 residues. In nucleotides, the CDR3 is TGTGCCAGCAGTTACTGGTTAGCGGGGGAGCAGTTCTTC. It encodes CASSYWLAGEQFF.

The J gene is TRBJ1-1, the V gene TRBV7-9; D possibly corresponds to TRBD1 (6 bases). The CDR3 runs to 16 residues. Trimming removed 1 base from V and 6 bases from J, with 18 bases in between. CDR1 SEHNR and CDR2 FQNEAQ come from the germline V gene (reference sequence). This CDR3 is CASSLVQWGRFAEAFF. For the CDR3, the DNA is TGTGCCAGCAGCTTAGTCCAGTGGGGGCGTTTTGCTGAAGCTTTCTTT.

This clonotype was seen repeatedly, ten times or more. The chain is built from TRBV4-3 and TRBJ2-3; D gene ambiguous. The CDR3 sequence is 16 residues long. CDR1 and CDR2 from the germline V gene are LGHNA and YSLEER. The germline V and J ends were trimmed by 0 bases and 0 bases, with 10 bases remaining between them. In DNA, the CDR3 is TGCGCCAGCAGCCAAGATCGGAGACCTAGCACAGATACGCAGTATTTT. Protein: CASSQDRRPSTDTQYF.

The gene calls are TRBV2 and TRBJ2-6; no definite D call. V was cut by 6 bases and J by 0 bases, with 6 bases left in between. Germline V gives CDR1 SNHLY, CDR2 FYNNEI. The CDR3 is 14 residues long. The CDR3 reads CASRSNSGANVLTF. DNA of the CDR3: TGTGCCAGCAGAAGCAACTCTGGGGCCAACGTCCTGACTTTC.

The CDR3 loop is CASSLAIGTEKLFF. The CDR3 nucleotides read TGTGCCAGCAGCCTCGCTATCGGAACGGAAAAACTGTTTTTT. This chain joins TRBV5-5 and TRBJ1-4; D gene ambiguous. Trimming removed 4 bases from V and 8 bases from J, with 15 bases in between. The CDR3 consists of 14 residues. Germline assignment: CDR1 SGHKS and CDR2 YYEKEE (reference sequence).

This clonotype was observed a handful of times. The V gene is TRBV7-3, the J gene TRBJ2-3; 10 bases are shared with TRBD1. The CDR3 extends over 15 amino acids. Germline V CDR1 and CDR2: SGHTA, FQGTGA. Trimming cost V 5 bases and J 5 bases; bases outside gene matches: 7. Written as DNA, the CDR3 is TGTGCCAGCAGCCCTCGACAGGGGGCGGGAGATACGCAGTATTTT. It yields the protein CASSPRQGAGDTQYF.

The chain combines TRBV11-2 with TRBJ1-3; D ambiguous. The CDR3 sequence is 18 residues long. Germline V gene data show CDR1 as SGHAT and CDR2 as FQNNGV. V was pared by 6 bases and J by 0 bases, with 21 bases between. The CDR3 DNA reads TGTGCCAGCAGTTATCATAGGGCAGGACGGATCTCTGGAAACACCATATATTTT. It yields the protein CASSYHRAGRISGNTIYF.

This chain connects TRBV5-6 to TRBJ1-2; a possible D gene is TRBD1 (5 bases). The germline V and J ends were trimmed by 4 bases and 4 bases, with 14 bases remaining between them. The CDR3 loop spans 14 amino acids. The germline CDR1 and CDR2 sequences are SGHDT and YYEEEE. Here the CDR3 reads CASSRGAKTYGYTF. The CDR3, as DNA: TGTGCCAGCAGCCGAGGGGCCAAGACCTATGGCTACACCTTC. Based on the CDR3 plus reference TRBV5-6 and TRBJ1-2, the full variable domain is DAGVTQSPTHLIKTRGQQVTLRCSPKSGHDTVSWYQQALGQGPQFIFQYYEEEERQRGNFPDRFSGHQFPNYSSELNVNALLLGDSALYLCASSRGAKTYGYTFGSGTRLTVV.

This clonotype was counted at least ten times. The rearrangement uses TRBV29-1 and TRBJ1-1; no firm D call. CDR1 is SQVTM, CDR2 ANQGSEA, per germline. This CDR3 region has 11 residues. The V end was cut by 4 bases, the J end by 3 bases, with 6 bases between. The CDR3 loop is CSVGTYTEAFF. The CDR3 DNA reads TGCAGCGTTGGGACTTACACTGAAGCTTTCTTT.

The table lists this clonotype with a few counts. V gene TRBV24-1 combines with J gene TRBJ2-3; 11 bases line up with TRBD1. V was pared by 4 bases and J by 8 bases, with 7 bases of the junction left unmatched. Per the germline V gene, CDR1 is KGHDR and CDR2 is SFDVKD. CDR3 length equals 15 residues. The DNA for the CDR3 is TGTGCCACCAGTGAGCCTCGGACAGGGGGCGCTACGCAGTATTTT. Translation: CATSEPRTGGATQYF.

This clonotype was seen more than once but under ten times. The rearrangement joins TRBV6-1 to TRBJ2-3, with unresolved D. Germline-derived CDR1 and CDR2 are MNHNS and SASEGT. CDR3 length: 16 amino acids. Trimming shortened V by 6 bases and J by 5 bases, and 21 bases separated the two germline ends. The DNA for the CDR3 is TGTGCCAGCAGCCCTCCCAGGACCCCCGTGGGAGATACGCAGTATTTT. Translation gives CASSPPRTPVGDTQYF.

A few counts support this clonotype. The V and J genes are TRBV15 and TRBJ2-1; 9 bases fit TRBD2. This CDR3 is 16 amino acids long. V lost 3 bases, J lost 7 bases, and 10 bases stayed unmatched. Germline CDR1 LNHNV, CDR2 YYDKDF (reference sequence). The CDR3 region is CATSRVAGGARNEQFF. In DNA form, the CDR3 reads TGTGCCACCAGCAGGGTCGCGGGGGGGGCGAGGAATGAGCAGTTCTTC.

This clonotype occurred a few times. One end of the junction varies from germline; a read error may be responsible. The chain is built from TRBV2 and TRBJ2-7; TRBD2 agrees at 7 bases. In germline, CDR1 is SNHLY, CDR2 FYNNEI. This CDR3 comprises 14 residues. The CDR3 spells CASSEASGSFEQYF. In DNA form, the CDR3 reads TGTGCCAGCAGTGAAGCTAGCGGGTCCTTCGAGCAGTACTTC.

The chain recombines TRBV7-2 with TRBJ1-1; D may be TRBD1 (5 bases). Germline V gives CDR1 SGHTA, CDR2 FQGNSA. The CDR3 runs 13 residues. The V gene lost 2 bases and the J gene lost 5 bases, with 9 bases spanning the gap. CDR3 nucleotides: TGTGCCAGCAGCTTAATGGCAGGGACTGAAGCTTTCTTT. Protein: CASSLMAGTEAFF.

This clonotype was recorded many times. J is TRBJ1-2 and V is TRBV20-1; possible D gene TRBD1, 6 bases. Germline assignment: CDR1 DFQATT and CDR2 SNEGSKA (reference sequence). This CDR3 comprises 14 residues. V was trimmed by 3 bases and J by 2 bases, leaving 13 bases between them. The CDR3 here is CSASAKGGNYGYTF. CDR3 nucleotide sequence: TGCAGTGCTAGCGCTAAGGGGGGCAACTATGGCTACACCTTC.

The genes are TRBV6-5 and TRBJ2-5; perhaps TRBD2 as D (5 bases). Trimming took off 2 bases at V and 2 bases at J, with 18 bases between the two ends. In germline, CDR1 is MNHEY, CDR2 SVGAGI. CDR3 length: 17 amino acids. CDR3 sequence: CASSYIRDLFTQETQYF. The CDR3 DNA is TGTGCCAGCAGTTACATACGGGATCTATTCACTCAAGAGACCCAGTACTTC.

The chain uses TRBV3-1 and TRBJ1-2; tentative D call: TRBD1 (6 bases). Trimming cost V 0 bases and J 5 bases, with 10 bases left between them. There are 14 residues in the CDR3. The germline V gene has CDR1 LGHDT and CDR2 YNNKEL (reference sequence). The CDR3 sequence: CASSQELTGYGYTF. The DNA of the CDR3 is TGTGCCAGCAGCCAAGAGTTAACAGGGTATGGCTACACCTTC.

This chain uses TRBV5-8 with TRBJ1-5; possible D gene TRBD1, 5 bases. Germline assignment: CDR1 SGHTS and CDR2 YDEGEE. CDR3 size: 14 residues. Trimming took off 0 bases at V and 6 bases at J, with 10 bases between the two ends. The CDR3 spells CASSLGQLGQPQHF. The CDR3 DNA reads TGTGCCAGCAGCTTGGGACAGTTAGGTCAGCCCCAGCATTTT.